These 21 T cell receptor beta chains originate from one sample sequenced in a study of CD8+CD57+ T cells in acquired aplastic anemia. Sequencing involved patients with CD8+CD57+ cell expansion previously shown by flow cytometry. Using genomic DNA as the template, TCR beta VDJ and CDR3 profiling was carried out. TCRdb ran MiXCR on the reads and lists one entry per CDR3 protein. In the table there are 150,000 or so distinct CDR3 sequences, 45% to 50% of which are singletons. The source material was sorted CD4+, CD8+, or CD8+CD57+ T cells (not recorded which) from PBMCs. These receptors originate from a human donor with aplastic anemia.

For the CDR3, the DNA is TGTGCCAGTAGACTAGCGGGGGCGGATACGCAGTATTTT. This encodes CASRLAGADTQYF. The rearrangement uses TRBV19 and TRBJ2-3; 11 nucleotides match TRBD2. CDR1 is LNHDA and CDR2 is SQIVND in the germline V gene (reference sequence). V lost 6 bases to trimming and J lost 6 bases; unmatched junction nucleotides: 2. The CDR3 has 13 residues. The variable domain in full, completed from reference TRBV19 and TRBJ2-3, reads DGGITQSPKYLFRKEGQNVTLSCEQNLNHDAMYWYRQDPGQGLRLIYYSQIVNDFQKGDIAEGYSVSREKKESFPLTVTSAQKNPTAFYLCASRLAGADTQYFGPGTRLTVL.

This chain links TRBV4-1 with TRBJ1-2; possibly TRBD1 for D (5 bases). With 0 bases removed from V and 3 bases from J, the gap between germline ends came to 17 bases. CDR3 length equals 17 residues. Looked up from germline, CDR1 is MGHRA and CDR2 is YSYEKL. The CDR3 spells CASSQDTRERLYYGYTF. The CDR3 DNA follows: TGCGCCAGCAGCCAAGATACCAGGGAGCGGCTTTACTATGGCTACACCTTC.

This clonotype was recorded many times. The CDR3 sequence: CASSLWDNSPLHF. The CDR3 DNA is TGTGCCAGTAGTTTGTGGGATAATTCACCCCTCCACTTT. The rearrangement joins TRBV19 to TRBJ1-6; D is unresolved. V was pared by 5 bases and J by 5 bases, with 7 bases between. This CDR3 has 13 amino acids. CDR1 LNHDA and CDR2 SQIVND come from the germline V gene (reference sequence).

In its sample, this clonotype was seen many times. This rearrangement joins TRBV7-2 to TRBJ1-6; D unclear. V was clipped by 0 bases and J by 12 bases, with 9 bases between them. The CDR3 loop spans 13 amino acids. In germline, CDR1 is SGHTA, CDR2 FQGNSA. This CDR3 reads CASSLALVQPLHF. CDR3 sequence (DNA): TGTGCCAGCAGCTTAGCGCTGGTTCAACCCCTCCACTTT.

About this clonotype: It may be a read error: a sequence one base away is much more abundant. This sequence joins TRBV19 and TRBJ2-2; 8 bases agree with TRBD1. The CDR3 is made up of 18 amino acids. The V segment lost 4 bases and the J segment 7 bases; nucleotides outside the gene matches: 17. Germline CDR1 is LNHDA and CDR2 is SQIVND (reference sequence). CDR3 sequence (DNA): TGTGCCAGTAGTACTGTCAATTTGGGCAGGGGGCTCGTCGGGGAGCTGTTTTTT. This sequence encodes CASSTVNLGRGLVGELFF.

DNA of the CDR3: TGCGCCAGCAGCTTGTTCACAGGGCGCCAAGAGACCCAGTACTTC. Protein sequence: CASSLFTGRQETQYF. The chain employs TRBV5-1 and TRBJ2-5, with a weak D call TRBD1 (6 bases). Trimming took 1 base from V and 1 from J, leaving 11 bases between them. This CDR3 spans 15 amino acids. Per germline, CDR1 SGHRS and CDR2 YFSETQ.

This clonotype showed up just once. V gene TRBV7-3 combines with J gene TRBJ2-1; no firm D call. Trimming stripped 2 bases from V and 2 bases from J, with 10 bases between. The CDR3 loop spans 15 amino acids. Per the germline V gene, CDR1 is SGHTA and CDR2 is FQGTGA. The CDR3 bases are TGTGCCAGCAGCTTAGTGGCCGCAGCCTACAATGAGCAGTTCTTC. It codes for CASSLVAAAYNEQFF.

This clonotype came up a few times. This rearrangement joins TRBV15 to TRBJ2-2; the match to TRBD2 covers 12 bases. Trimming removed 5 bases from V and 10 bases from J; junction bases left unmatched: 8. The germline V gene has CDR1 LNHNV and CDR2 YYDKDF (reference sequence). The CDR3 is 15 residues long. CDR3 DNA: TGTGCCACCAGCCCTAGCGGGGGGGCCATCAAGGAGCTGTTTTTT. Translating it yields CATSPSGGAIKELFF.

Only a few counts were recorded for this clonotype. The chain couples TRBV10-3 to TRBJ2-5; 9 nucleotides align to TRBD1. V dropped 6 bases and J dropped 5; count of bases not matched to a gene: 7. The length of the CDR3 is 14 residues. Germline loops: CDR1 ENHRY, CDR2 SYGVKD. In DNA form, the CDR3 reads TGTGCCATCAGCCTTACAGGACAGGGGGAGACCCAGTACTTC. Amino acids: CAISLTGQGETQYF.

This rearrangement joins TRBV2 to TRBJ1-6, with TRBD1 matching over 7 bases. V trimming: 10 bases; J trimming: 7 bases; junction bases outside the gene matches: 7. Germline values: CDR1 SNHLY, CDR2 FYNNEI. This CDR3 is 13 amino acids long. The CDR3 is CAIKTGWNSPLHF. CDR3 DNA: TGTGCCATTAAGACAGGGTGGAATTCACCCCTCCACTTT.

The genes are TRBV12-3 or TRBV12-4 and TRBJ1-6; D is undetermined. The CDR3 sequence is 14 residues long. V was trimmed by 5 bases and J by 11 bases, leaving 16 bases between them. The DNA of the CDR3 is TGTGCCAGCAGTCCGCCCTACCATTGGGCACCCCTCCACTTT. It specifies CASSPPYHWAPLHF.

This clonotype was counted once. This may be a read error: a much more frequent sequence differs by one nucleotide. The chain recombines TRBV6-5 with TRBJ2-7, with TRBD1 matching over 8 bases. Germline V gives CDR1 MNHEY, CDR2 SVGAGI. CDR3 size: 15 residues. CDR3 DNA: TGTACCAGCAGTTACGGCCAGGGGGCTGTATACGAGCAGTACTTC. This sequence encodes CTSSYGQGAVYEQYF.

This clonotype appeared many times. The chain employs TRBV7-9 and TRBJ2-7, with unresolved D. Germline-derived CDR1 and CDR2 are SEHNR and FQNEAQ (reference sequence). Trimming took off 0 bases at V and 0 bases at J, with 9 bases between the two ends. This CDR3 is 15 amino acids long. The chain's CDR3 is CASSLAGKSSYEQYF. The CDR3, as DNA: TGTGCCAGCAGCTTAGCAGGCAAAAGCTCCTACGAGCAGTACTTC.

This rearrangement joins TRBV15 to TRBJ1-2, with D possibly matching TRBD1 (6 bases). The CDR3 is 14 amino acids. From germline, CDR1 is LNHNV and CDR2 YYDKDF (reference sequence). The V end was cut by 5 bases, the J end by 4 bases, with 14 bases between. CDR3 nucleotide sequence: TGTGCCACCAGCGGATGGGACAACGGCTATGGCTACACCTTC. It codes for CATSGWDNGYGYTF.

This chain joins TRBV20-1 and TRBJ1-5; D possibly corresponds to TRBD1 (5 bases). This CDR3 contains 15 residues. V was shortened by 0 bases and J by 4 bases, with 13 bases between the two germline ends. The germline V gene encodes CDR1 DFQATT and CDR2 SNEGSKA (reference sequence). The CDR3: CSARDGQLKNQPQHF. CDR3 nucleotide sequence: TGCAGTGCTAGAGACGGACAACTGAAAAATCAGCCCCAGCATTTT.

This clonotype was seen many times. The chain carries TRBV7-2 and TRBJ2-7; 7 positions agree with TRBD1. Germline V CDR1 and CDR2: SGHTA, FQGNSA. This CDR3 contains 13 residues. After removal of 4 bases from V and 3 bases from J, the junction contained 3 bases not matched to a gene. The CDR3 protein is CASSSSGGYEQYF. CDR3 nucleotide sequence: TGTGCCAGCAGCTCGTCAGGGGGCTACGAGCAGTACTTC.

The chain has TRBV19 and TRBJ1-2; D not resolved. The germline CDR1 and CDR2 sequences are LNHDA and SQIVND (reference sequence). The V end was cut by 6 bases, the J end by 8 bases, with 16 bases between. The CDR3 sequence is 13 residues long. The CDR3 DNA sequence: TGTGCCAGTAGCCAAGGGCCAAACGGCGGCTACACCTTC. Its protein is CASSQGPNGGYTF.

This clonotype was detected ten times or more. The chain employs TRBV20-1 and TRBJ2-2; 10 bases line up with TRBD2. CDR1 and CDR2 from the germline V gene are DFQATT and SNEGSKA (reference sequence). This CDR3 comprises 15 residues. V shed 7 bases and J 0 bases; nucleotides not matched to a gene: 5. CDR3 protein: CSVQREGPNTGELFF. As DNA, the CDR3 is TGCAGTGTACAGCGGGAGGGCCCGAACACCGGGGAGCTGTTTTTT.

This clonotype was seen many times. V gene TRBV19 combines with J gene TRBJ1-1; maybe TRBD1 (6 bases). Germline CDR1 and CDR2: LNHDA and SQIVND (reference sequence). V lost 8 bases and J 7 bases, leaving 14 bases between the germline ends. CDR3 length: 12 amino acids. CDR3 DNA sequence: TGTGCCAGTCGACACACAGGGTATGAAGCTTTCTTT. This encodes CASRHTGYEAFF.

This clonotype was observed many times. The rearrangement joins TRBV4-1 to TRBJ1-5; no firm D call. The CDR3 has 13 residues. In germline, CDR1 is MGHRA, CDR2 YSYEKL. The V end lost 0 bases, the J end lost 13 bases, and 13 bases lay between the germline ends. The CDR3 bases are TGCGCCAGCAGCCAAGATCCCGAGGAAGCTCAGCATTTT. This sequence encodes CASSQDPEEAQHF.

The chain is built from TRBV29-1 and TRBJ2-3; possible D gene TRBD2, 6 bases. This CDR3 contains 14 residues. V was trimmed by 5 bases and J by 3 bases, leaving 15 bases between them. Per germline, CDR1 SQVTM and CDR2 ANQGSEA. Here the CDR3 reads CSVSGELLTDTQYF. The DNA of the CDR3 is TGCAGCGTTTCGGGGGAGCTCCTAACAGATACGCAGTATTTT.